A single sample gave rise to the 18 T cell receptor beta chains below, sequenced in a study of CD8 T cells in ankylosing spondylitis. TCRdb called the 5' RACE reads again in MiXCR, with one record for every CDR3 protein. The sample consists of 250,000 to 350,000 distinct CDR3 sequences, 20% of them appearing once. Sequencing was carried out using blood, either unsorted or a sorted T cell fraction (not recorded which). These receptors were collected from a male donor with ankylosing spondylitis or in good health (not recorded which).

This clonotype was seen many times. This rearrangement joins TRBV6-4 to TRBJ2-2, with D possibly TRBD2 on 6 matching bases. Germline CDR1 reads MRHNA; CDR2 reads SNTAGT. The CDR3 contains 14 residues. V shed 4 bases and J shed 0 bases, with 6 bases lying between them. The CDR3 region is CASSVAANTGELFF. CDR3 nucleotide sequence: TGTGCCAGCAGTGTAGCGGCGAACACCGGGGAGCTGTTTTTT.

The J gene is TRBJ1-2, the V gene TRBV20-1; no clear D. The CDR3 runs to 12 residues. Germline lookup yields CDR1 DFQATT and CDR2 SNEGSKA (reference sequence). The CDR3 DNA reads as TGCCAGTCAATTATTGGCACATATGGCTACACCTTC. It yields the protein CQSIIGTYGYTF.

This clonotype has just a few counts. This chain links TRBV13 with TRBJ1-1; 7 bases fit TRBD1. The V and J ends lost 2 bases and 6 bases, in that order; junction bases with no gene match: 9. The CDR3 totals 15 residues. The germline V gene has CDR1 PRHDT and CDR2 FYEKMQ (reference sequence). The chain's CDR3 is CASSLIRRGQAEAFF. CDR3 nucleotides: TGTGCCAGCAGCTTAATACGGAGGGGGCAAGCTGAAGCTTTCTTT.

The chain is built from TRBV18 and TRBJ2-1; D is perhaps TRBD2 (6 bases). The CDR3 sequence is 14 residues long. Trimming took 0 bases from V and 7 from J, leaving 10 bases between them. Germline CDR1 reads KGHSH; CDR2 reads LQKENI. The CDR3 reads CASSPPTGGNEQFF. The CDR3 DNA reads as TGTGCCAGCTCACCACCGACTGGGGGGAATGAGCAGTTCTTC.

This clonotype was observed many times. The gene calls are TRBV27 and TRBJ2-7, with 8 bases that match TRBD2. Germline V CDR1 and CDR2: MNHEY, SMNVEV (reference sequence). The V gene end was trimmed by 5 bases and the J gene end by 9 bases; junction bases not matched to a gene: 15. This CDR3 is 15 amino acids long. Here the CDR3 DNA reads TGTGCCAGCAGTGCTTCCGGGACTAGAGGAGTAGGGCAGTACGTC. Translation: CASSASGTRGVGQYV.

This clonotype occurred many times. In DNA, the CDR3 is TGTGCCACCAGCGGTGGACAGGCGTCAGGGCCCCAGCATTTT. Protein: CATSGGQASGPQHF. J is TRBJ1-5 and V is TRBV15; TRBD1 matches at 7 bases. The trim removed 5 bases at V and 9 bases at J, leaving 10 bases unmatched. Germline loops: CDR1 LNHNV, CDR2 YYDKDF (reference sequence). CDR3 length: 14 residues.

The rearrangement links TRBV4-1 to TRBJ2-2, with D hard to call. The CDR3 contains 16 residues. Germline-derived CDR1 and CDR2 are MGHRA and YSYEKL. V lost 6 bases and J lost 8, with 22 bases in between. The DNA for the CDR3 is TGCGCCAGCAGACTAAATCCCGGACCCACCAGGGGGGAGCTGTTTTTT. This translates into CASRLNPGPTRGELFF.

The chain links TRBV5-8 to TRBJ1-5; D remains unclear. Germline V gene sequence: CDR1 SGHTS, CDR2 YDEGEE. The CDR3 consists of 14 residues. Trimming shortened V by 1 base and J by 3 bases, and 8 bases separated the two germline ends. For the CDR3, the DNA is TGTGCCAGCAGCTTGATAGGGCCCAATCAGCCCCAGCATTTT. Amino acid sequence: CASSLIGPNQPQHF. The full variable domain, rest sourced from reference TRBV5-8 and TRBJ1-5, is EAGVTQSPTHLIKTRGQQATLRCSPISGHTSVYWYQQALGLGLQFLLWYDEGEERNRGNFPPRFSGRQFPNYSSELNVNALELEDSALYLCASSLIGPNQPQHFGDGTRLSIL.

V and J are TRBV5-1 and TRBJ2-7; 11 nucleotides align to TRBD2. V lost 4 bases and J lost 3; bases outside the gene matches: 3. There are 14 residues in the CDR3. Germline loops: CDR1 SGHRS, CDR2 YFSETQ. The CDR3 DNA reads as TGCGCCAGCAGCGACGGGACTAGCGGCTACGAGCAGTACGTC. Protein product: CASSDGTSGYEQYV.

This clonotype was seen ten or more times. The chain recombines TRBV15 with TRBJ1-4; D call uncertain. CDR1 is LNHNV, CDR2 YYDKDF, per germline (reference sequence). The CDR3 has 13 residues. Trimming removed 3 bases at V and 12 bases at J, with 14 bases between. The CDR3 DNA follows: TGTGCCACCAGCAGCCCGGCCGCGTCCGAACTGTTTTTT. Protein sequence: CATSSPAASELFF.

This clonotype was seen more than once but under ten times. The rearrangement uses TRBV24-1 and TRBJ2-5, with 7 bases matching TRBD1. J gave up 1 base and V 3 bases, and 4 bases lay outside the gene matches. The CDR3 sequence is 15 residues long. CDR1 and CDR2 (germline): KGHDR, SFDVKD. The CDR3: CATSDPQGPQETQYF. CDR3 DNA: TGTGCCACCAGTGATCCACAGGGGCCCCAAGAGACCCAGTACTTC.

The V call is TRBV20-1, the J call TRBJ1-6; D is perhaps TRBD1 (5 bases). V lost 6 bases and J lost 10, with 22 bases in between. Germline V lookup: CDR1 DFQATT, CDR2 SNEGSKA (reference sequence). CDR3 size: 15 residues. CDR3 region: CSANVVSGGDSPLHF. For the CDR3, the DNA is TGCAGTGCCAACGTAGTCTCCGGAGGGGACTCACCCCTCCACTTT.

This clonotype is medium-sized by share. The rearrangement uses TRBV29-1 and TRBJ2-6; no clear D gene. The V and J ends lost 3 bases and 0 bases respectively, with 9 bases between them. In germline, CDR1 is SQVTM, CDR2 ANQGSEA. This CDR3 is 15 amino acids long. Here the CDR3 reads CSVEVQNSGANVLTF. The DNA of the CDR3 is TGCAGCGTTGAGGTACAGAACTCTGGGGCCAACGTCCTGACTTTC.

This clonotype was counted between two and nine times. The chain employs TRBV10-3 and TRBJ2-7; D gene uncertain. CDR1 and CDR2 (germline): ENHRY, SYGVKD. The CDR3 spans 17 residues. V was cut by 4 bases and J by 0 bases, with 19 bases left in between. CDR3 loop: CAISGSRTPTSSYEQYV. The DNA for the CDR3 is TGTGCCATCAGTGGAAGTAGGACCCCTACAAGCTCCTACGAGCAGTACGTC.

CDR3 region: CASSLGFQGPNQNTEAFF. The CDR3 bases are TGCGCCAGCAGCTTGGGATTTCAGGGCCCGAACCAGAACACTGAAGCTTTCTTT. This rearrangement joins TRBV5-1 to TRBJ1-1; tentatively, D is TRBD1 (5 bases). Trimming pared 0 bases from V and 1 base from J, leaving 19 bases between. The germline gives CDR1 SGHRS, CDR2 YFSETQ. This CDR3 region has 18 residues.

This clonotype was seen a few times. V and J are TRBV12-3 or TRBV12-4 and TRBJ2-2; D is possibly TRBD1 or TRBD2 (6 bases each). Trimming took off 7 bases at V and 5 bases at J, with 17 bases between the two ends. The CDR3 consists of 15 residues. The CDR3 reads CASIEQGGWTGELFF. DNA for the CDR3: TGTGCCAGCATCGAACAGGGAGGTTGGACCGGGGAGCTGTTTTTT.

This clonotype was picked up a small number of times. V is TRBV20-1 and J is TRBJ2-5; no definite D call. The germline V gene encodes CDR1 DFQATT and CDR2 SNEGSKA (reference sequence). The CDR3 contains 14 residues. Between the trimmed V and J ends, which lost 3 bases and 4 bases, there was a span of 15 bases. The CDR3 spells CSASSASQGETQYF. The CDR3 DNA follows: TGCAGTGCTAGTTCGGCAAGTCAAGGAGAGACCCAGTACTTC.

This clonotype was detected ten times or more. The chain couples TRBV10-2 to TRBJ2-2; D gene unclear. Per germline, CDR1 WSHSY and CDR2 SAAADI. Deletions cut 0 bases from V and 7 bases from J, with 9 bases between. The length of the CDR3 is 14 residues. Here the CDR3 reads CASSESGLSGELFF. The CDR3 nucleotides are TGCGCCAGCAGTGAGTCCGGGCTTAGCGGGGAGCTGTTTTTT.